This T cell receptor beta chain comes out of a study of T cell responses to AZD1222 COVID-19 vaccine. Study summary: Pooled in the analysis were second doses at about 4 or about 12 weeks. Overall study findings and caveats: There were repertoire samples only from the period after the peak T cell response. Donor demographics were predominantly white British with a female majority; clonal diversity may be underestimated. The breadth and depth of Spike-specific TCRs increased once two AZD1222 doses had been given.

Generated by immunoSEQ multiplex PCR, the TCRdb table keeps only in-frame clones and is missing some. The sample holds about 110,000 clones; about 86% are singletons and the top ten take 2.5% to 4%. The CDR3 is made up of 14 amino acids. The germline V and J ends were trimmed by 2 bases and 0 bases, with 11 bases remaining between them. Germline CDR1 and CDR2: GTSNPN and SVGIG (reference sequence). Regarding this clone: The antigen remains unidentified.

The chain combines TRBV30 with TRBJ2-7, with D possibly matching TRBD1 (6 bases). The sample here was peripheral blood, taken on day 0 of AZD1222 vaccination. The sequence was obtained from an adult in good health. The CDR3, as DNA: TGTGCCTGGAGTCCCGGGACATTCTCCTACGAGCAGTACTTC. This translates into CAWSPGTFSYEQYF.